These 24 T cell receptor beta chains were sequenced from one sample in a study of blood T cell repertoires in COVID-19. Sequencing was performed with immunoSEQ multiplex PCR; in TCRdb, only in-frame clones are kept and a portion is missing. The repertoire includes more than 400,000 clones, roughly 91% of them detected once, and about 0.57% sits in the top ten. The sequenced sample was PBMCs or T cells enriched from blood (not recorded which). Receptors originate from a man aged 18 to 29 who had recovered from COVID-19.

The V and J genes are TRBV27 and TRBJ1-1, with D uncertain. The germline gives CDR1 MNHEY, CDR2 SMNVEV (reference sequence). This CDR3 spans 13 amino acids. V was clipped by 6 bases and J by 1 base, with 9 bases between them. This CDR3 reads CASRTTANTEAFF. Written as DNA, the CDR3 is TGTGCCAGCAGGACCACAGCGAACACTGAAGCTTTCTTT.

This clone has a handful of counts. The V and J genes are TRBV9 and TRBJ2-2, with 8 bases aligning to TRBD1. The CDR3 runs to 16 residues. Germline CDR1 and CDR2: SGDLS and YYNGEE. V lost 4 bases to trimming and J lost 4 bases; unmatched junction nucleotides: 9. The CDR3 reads CASSPRTGRGTGELFF. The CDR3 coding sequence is TGTGCCAGCAGCCCCCGGACAGGGCGCGGCACCGGGGAGCTGTTTTTT.

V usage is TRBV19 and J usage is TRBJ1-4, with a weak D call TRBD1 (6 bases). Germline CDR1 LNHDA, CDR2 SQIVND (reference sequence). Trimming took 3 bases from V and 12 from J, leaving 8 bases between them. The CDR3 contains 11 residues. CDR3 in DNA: TGTGCCAGTAGTATTGCAGGGGAACTGTTTTTT. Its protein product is CASSIAGELFF.

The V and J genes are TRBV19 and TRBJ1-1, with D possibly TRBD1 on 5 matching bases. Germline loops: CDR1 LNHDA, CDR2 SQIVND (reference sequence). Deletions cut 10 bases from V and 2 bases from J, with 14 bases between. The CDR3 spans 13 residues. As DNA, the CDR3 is TGTGCCATCAGAATCCAGGGAAACACTGAAGCTTTCTTT. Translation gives CAIRIQGNTEAFF.

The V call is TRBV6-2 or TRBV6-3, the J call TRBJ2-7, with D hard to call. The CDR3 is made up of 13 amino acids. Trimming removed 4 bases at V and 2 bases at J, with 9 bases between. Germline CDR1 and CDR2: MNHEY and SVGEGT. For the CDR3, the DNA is TGTGCCAGCAGTTCCCCCTTTGCCTACGAGCAGTACTTC. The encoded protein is CASSSPFAYEQYF.

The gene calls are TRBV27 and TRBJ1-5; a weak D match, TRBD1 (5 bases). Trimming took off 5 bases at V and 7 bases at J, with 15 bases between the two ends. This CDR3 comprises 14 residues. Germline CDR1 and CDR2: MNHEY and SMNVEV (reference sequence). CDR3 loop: CASSLRGVGQPQHF. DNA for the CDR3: TGTGCCAGCAGTCTCCGGGGGGTGGGCCAGCCCCAGCATTTT.

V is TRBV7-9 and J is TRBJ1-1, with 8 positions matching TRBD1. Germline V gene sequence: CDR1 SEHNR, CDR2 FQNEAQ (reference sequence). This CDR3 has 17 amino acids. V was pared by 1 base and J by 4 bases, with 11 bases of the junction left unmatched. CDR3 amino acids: CASSLGRTGFGGTEAFF. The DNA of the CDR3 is TGTGCCAGCAGCTTAGGCCGGACAGGGTTTGGAGGCACTGAAGCTTTCTTT.

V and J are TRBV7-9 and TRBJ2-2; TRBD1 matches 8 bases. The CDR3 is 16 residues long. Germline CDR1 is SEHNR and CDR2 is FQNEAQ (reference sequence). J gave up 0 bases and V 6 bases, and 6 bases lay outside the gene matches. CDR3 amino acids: CASSQHRGTNTGELFF. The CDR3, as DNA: TGTGCCAGCAGTCAACACAGGGGGACGAACACCGGGGAGCTGTTTTTT.

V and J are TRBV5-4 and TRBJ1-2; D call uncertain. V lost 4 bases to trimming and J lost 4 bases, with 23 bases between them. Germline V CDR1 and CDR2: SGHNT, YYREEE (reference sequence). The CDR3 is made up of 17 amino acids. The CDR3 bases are TGTGCCAGCAGCCCGGAGGTGGAACGGGCGGGGTCCTATGGCTACACCTTC. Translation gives CASSPEVERAGSYGYTF. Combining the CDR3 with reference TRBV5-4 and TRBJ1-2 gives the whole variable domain ETGVTQSPTHLIKTRGQQVTLRCSSQSGHNTVSWYQQALGQGPQFIFQYYREEENGRGNFPPRFSGLQFPNYSSELNVNALELDDSALYLCASSPEVERAGSYGYTFGSGTRLTVV.

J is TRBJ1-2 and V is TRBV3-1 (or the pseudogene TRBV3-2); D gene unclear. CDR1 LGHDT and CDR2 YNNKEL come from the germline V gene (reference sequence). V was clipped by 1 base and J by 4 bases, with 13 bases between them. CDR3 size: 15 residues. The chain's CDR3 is CASSQGQASLYGYTF. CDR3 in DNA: TGTGCCAGCAGCCAAGGTCAGGCGAGTCTCTATGGCTACACCTTC.

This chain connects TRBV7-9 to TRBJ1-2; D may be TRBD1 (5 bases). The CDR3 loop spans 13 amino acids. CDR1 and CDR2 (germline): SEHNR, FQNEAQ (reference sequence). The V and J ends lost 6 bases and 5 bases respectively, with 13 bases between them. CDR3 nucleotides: TGTGCCAGCAGTTTGGGACTGATTTATGGCTACACCTTC. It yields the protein CASSLGLIYGYTF.

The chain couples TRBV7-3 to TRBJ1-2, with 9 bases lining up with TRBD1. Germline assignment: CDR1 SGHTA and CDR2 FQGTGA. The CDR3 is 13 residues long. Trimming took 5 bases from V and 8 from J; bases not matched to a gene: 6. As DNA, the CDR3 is TGTGCCAGCAGCGAACAGGGGGCGGTGGGCTACACCTTC. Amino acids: CASSEQGAVGYTF.

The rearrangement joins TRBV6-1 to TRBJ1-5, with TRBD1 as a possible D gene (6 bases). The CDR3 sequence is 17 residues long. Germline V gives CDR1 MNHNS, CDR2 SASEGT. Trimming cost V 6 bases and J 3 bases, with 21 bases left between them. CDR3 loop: CASREQGRWSNNQPQHF. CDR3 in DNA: TGTGCCAGCAGAGAACAGGGCCGGTGGAGTAACAATCAGCCCCAGCATTTT.

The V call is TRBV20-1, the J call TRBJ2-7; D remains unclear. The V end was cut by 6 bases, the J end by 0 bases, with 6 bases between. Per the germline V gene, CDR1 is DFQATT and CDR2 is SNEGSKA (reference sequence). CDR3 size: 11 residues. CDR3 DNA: TGCAGTGCCTCTCTCTCCTACGAGCAGTACTTC. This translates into CSASLSYEQYF.

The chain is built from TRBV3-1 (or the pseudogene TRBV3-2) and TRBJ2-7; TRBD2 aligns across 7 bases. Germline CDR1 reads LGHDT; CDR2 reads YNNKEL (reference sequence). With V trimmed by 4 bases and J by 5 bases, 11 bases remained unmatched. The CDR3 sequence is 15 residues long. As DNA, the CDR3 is TGTGCCAGCAGCCGTATACTTGCGGGAGTAGACGAGCAGTACTTC. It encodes CASSRILAGVDEQYF.

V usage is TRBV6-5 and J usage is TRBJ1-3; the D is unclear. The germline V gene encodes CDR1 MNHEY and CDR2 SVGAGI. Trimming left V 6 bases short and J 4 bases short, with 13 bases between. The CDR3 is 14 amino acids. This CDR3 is CASSPPGLGNTIYF. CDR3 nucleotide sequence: TGTGCCAGCAGCCCCCCCGGGTTAGGAAACACCATATATTTT.

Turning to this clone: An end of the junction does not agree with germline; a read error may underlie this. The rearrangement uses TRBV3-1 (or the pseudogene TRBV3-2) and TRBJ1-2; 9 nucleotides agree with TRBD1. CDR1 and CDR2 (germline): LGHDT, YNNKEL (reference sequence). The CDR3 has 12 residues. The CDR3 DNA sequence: TGTGCCAGCAGCCAAGTGGGACAGGGTAGGGCCTTC. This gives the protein CASSQVGQGRAF.

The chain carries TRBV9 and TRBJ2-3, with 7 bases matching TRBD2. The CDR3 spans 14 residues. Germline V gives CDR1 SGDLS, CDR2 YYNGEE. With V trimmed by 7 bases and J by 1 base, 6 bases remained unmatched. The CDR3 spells CASAGDGRTDTQYF. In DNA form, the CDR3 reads TGTGCCAGCGCGGGGGACGGGCGCACAGATACGCAGTATTTT. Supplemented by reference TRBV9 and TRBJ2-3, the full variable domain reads DSGVTQTPKHLITATGQRVTLRCSPRSGDLSVYWYQQSLDQGLQFLIQYYNGEERAKGNILERFSAQQFPDLHSELNLSSLELGDSALYFCASAGDGRTDTQYFGPGTRLTVL.

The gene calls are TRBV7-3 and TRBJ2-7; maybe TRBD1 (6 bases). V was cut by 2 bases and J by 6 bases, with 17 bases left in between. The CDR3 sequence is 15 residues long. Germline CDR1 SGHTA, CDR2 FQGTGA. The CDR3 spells CASSLWATGVGEQYF. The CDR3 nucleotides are TGTGCCAGCAGCTTATGGGCGACAGGTGTAGGCGAGCAGTACTTC.

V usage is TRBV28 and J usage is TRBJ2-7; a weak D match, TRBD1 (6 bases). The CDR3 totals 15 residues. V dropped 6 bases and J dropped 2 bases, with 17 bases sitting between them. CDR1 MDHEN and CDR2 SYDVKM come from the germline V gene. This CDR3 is CASSPLRTVAYEQYF. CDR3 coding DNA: TGTGCCAGCAGCCCATTAAGGACAGTTGCCTACGAGCAGTACTTC.

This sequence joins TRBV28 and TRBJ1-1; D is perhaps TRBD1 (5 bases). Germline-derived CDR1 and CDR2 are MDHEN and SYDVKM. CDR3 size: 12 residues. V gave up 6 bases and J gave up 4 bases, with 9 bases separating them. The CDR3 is CASRRGSTEAFF. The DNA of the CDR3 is TGTGCCAGCAGAAGGGGCAGCACTGAAGCTTTCTTT.

Written as DNA, the CDR3 is TGCGCCAGCAGCCAAGCGACGGCGGGGTTCTACGAGCAGTACTTC. Its translation: CASSQATAGFYEQYF. The rearrangement links TRBV4-1 to TRBJ2-7; maybe TRBD2 (6 bases). CDR3 length equals 15 residues. Trimming cost V 1 base and J 3 bases, with 13 bases left between them. The V gene's germline CDR1 is MGHRA and CDR2 YSYEKL.

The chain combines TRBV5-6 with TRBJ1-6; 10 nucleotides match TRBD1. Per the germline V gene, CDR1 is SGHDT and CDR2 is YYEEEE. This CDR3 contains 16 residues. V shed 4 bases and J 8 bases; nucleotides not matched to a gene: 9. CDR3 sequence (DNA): TGTGCCAGCAGCCGCGACAGGGGGCAAACGGATTCACCCCTCCACTTT. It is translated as CASSRDRGQTDSPLHF.

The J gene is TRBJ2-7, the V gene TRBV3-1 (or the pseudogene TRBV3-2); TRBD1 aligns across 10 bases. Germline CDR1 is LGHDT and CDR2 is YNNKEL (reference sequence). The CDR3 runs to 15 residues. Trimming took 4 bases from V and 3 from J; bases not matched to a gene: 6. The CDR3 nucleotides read TGTGCCAGCAGCCGCCGACAGGGGGCCAACTACGAGCAGTACTTC. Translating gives CASSRRQGANYEQYF.